This T cell receptor beta chain was recorded in a study of blood T cell repertoires in COVID-19. Study at large: Some COVID-19 samples were acute and others convalescent; all came from the United States, Italy and Spain. PBMCs, B-cell-depleted T cells, or T cells were the source of the cDNA or gDNA that made up the material.

Original processing notes: Amplifying reference gene primers gave estimates of nucleated cell counts. Sequenced by immunoSEQ multiplex PCR; TCRdb stores in-frame clones only, minus some. The DNA was the basis for D and trimming; V, J and clone size are from that table. Altogether about 210,000 clones are present, about nine tenths being singletons, with the ten largest covering 4.8%. The receptor was isolated from a woman aged 40 to 55 with acute or convalescent COVID-19. Material: peripheral blood.

The CDR3 is CATAPGTGGTDTQYF. The CDR3 nucleotides read TGTGCCACTGCCCCCGGGACAGGGGGCACAGATACGCAGTATTTT. The chain recombines TRBV6-4 with TRBJ2-3; 10 bases agree with TRBD1. There are 15 residues in the CDR3. Germline trimming cut 10 bases from V and 1 base from J; bases unmatched to any gene: 8. Germline CDR1 MRHNA, CDR2 SNTAGT.